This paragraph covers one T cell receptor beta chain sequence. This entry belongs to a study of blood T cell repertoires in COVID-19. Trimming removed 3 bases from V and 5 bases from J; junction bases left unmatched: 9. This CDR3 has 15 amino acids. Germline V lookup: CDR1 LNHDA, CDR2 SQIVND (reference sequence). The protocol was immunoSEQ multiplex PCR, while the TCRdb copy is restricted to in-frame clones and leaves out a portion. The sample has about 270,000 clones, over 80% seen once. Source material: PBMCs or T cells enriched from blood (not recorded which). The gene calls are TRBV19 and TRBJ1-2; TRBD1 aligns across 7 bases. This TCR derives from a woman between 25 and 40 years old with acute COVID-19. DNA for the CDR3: TGTGCCAGTAGTATCTCCGGGACAGCACATTATGGCTACACCTTC. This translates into CASSISGTAHYGYTF.